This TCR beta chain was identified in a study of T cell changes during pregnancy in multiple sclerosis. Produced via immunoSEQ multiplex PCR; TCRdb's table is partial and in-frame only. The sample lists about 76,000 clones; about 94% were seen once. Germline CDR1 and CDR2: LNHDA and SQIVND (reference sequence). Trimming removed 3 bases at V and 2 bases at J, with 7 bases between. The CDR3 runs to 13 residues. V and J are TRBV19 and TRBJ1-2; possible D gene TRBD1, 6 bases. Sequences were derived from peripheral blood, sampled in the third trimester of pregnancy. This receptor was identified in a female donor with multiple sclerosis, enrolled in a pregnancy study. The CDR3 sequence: CASSMDRNYGYTF. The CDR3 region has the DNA TGTGCCAGTAGTATGGACAGAAACTATGGCTACACCTTC.